This T cell receptor (beta chain) was identified during a study of T cells after yellow fever vaccination. Study-level results: Peaking faster, on day 5 versus 15, the secondary response was nonetheless weaker.

The germline CDR1 and CDR2 sequences are LGHNA and YSLEER. The CDR3 has 16 amino acids. The V and J ends lost 4 bases and 3 bases, in that order; junction bases with no gene match: 7. As for this clonotype: Its antigen remains unidentified.

TCRdb fed the 5' RACE reads into MiXCR, producing one record per CDR3 protein. The sample includes approximately 550,000 distinct CDR3 sequences, around an eighth of them seen just once. The material was PBMCs, obtained on the day of the yellow fever booster vaccination. The chain links TRBV4-3 to TRBJ2-1; TRBD2 agrees at 9 bases. This TCR came from a man between 25 and 39 years old who received the YFV17D yellow fever vaccine. The CDR3, as DNA: TGCGCCAGCAGCCCTGAGCGGGAGGTTCTCTACAATGAGCAGTTCTTC. Encoded protein: CASSPEREVLYNEQFF.